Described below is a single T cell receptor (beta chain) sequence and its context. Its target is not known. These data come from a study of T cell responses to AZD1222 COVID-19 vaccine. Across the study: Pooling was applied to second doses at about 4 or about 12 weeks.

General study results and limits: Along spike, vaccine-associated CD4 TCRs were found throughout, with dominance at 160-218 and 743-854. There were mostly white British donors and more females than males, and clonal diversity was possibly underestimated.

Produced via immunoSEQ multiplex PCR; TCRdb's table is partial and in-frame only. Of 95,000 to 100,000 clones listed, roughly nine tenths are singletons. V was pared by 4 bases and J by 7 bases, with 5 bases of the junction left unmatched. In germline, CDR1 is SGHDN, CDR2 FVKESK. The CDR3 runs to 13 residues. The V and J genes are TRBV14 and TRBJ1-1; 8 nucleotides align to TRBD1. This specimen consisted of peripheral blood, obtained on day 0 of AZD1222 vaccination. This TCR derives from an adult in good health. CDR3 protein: CASSPDRGGEAFF. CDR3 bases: TGTGCCAGCAGCCCAGACAGGGGTGGTGAAGCTTTCTTT.